Presented here are 24 T cell receptor beta chains from one specimen sequenced in a study of T cells in localized non-small cell lung cancer. Only in-frame clones appear in the TCRdb table, and some are missing; sequencing was by immunoSEQ multiplex PCR. This table has around 15,000 clones, approximately 85% appearing once. Source: peripheral blood, taken before any cancer treatment. The source of these receptors is a woman aged 40 to 75 with stage I lung adenocarcinoma.

This chain uses TRBV9 with TRBJ1-1, with D maybe TRBD1 (6 bases). The CDR3 has 16 amino acids. Germline values: CDR1 SGDLS, CDR2 YYNGEE. V was shortened by 0 bases and J by 5 bases, with 17 bases between the two germline ends. The CDR3 sequence is CASSVAPGQVLTEAFF. Written as DNA, the CDR3 is TGTGCCAGCAGCGTAGCGCCGGGACAAGTACTAACTGAAGCTTTCTTT.

This clone was seen a handful of times. The V and J genes are TRBV7-2 and TRBJ1-2; 7 bases map to TRBD1. This CDR3 contains 16 residues. The germline V gene encodes CDR1 SGHTA and CDR2 FQGNSA. Trimming removed 1 base from V and 0 bases from J; junction bases left unmatched: 5. The CDR3 sequence: CASSLGRDRPNYGYTF. The CDR3 nucleotides read TGTGCCAGCAGCTTAGGTCGGGACAGACCTAACTATGGCTACACCTTC.

V usage is TRBV6-6 and J usage is TRBJ2-4; TRBD1 might be the D (5 bases). This CDR3 contains 14 residues. Germline assignment: CDR1 MNHNY and CDR2 SVGAGI (reference sequence). V lost 3 bases to trimming and J lost 2 bases, with 8 bases between them. The CDR3 here is CASSYWGSKNIQYF. The CDR3 nucleotides read TGTGCCAGCAGTTATTGGGGCTCCAAAAACATTCAGTACTTC.

This clone is a singleton in its sample. The chain couples TRBV6-6 to TRBJ2-7; 7 positions match TRBD2. The germline V gene has CDR1 MNHNY and CDR2 SVGAGI (reference sequence). The CDR3 has 14 amino acids. The J segment lost 0 bases and the V segment lost 4 bases, leaving 3 bases of the junction unmatched. DNA of the CDR3: TGTGCCAGCAGTTCATGGACTAGCTCCTACGAGCAGTACTTC. It yields the protein CASSSWTSSYEQYF.

This clone was counted only a few times. The rearrangement links TRBV9 to TRBJ1-2; 8 positions match TRBD1. This CDR3 has 14 amino acids. Per germline, CDR1 SGDLS and CDR2 YYNGEE. Trimming took 3 bases from V and 3 from J; bases not matched to a gene: 4. CDR3 sequence reads: CASSARGRDYGYTF. Here the CDR3 DNA reads TGTGCCAGCAGCGCCAGGGGGCGCGACTATGGCTACACCTTC.

This clone turned up a few times. V is TRBV11-2 and J is TRBJ2-5, with 11 bases aligning to TRBD2. V lost 3 bases, J lost 4 bases, and 7 bases stayed unmatched. Germline V lookup: CDR1 SGHAT, CDR2 FQNNGV. CDR3 size: 16 residues. For the CDR3, the DNA is TGTGCCAGCAGCTTTAGCGGGGGGGTTTTAGGAGAGACCCAGTACTTC. It codes for CASSFSGGVLGETQYF. The variable domain in full, with the rest retrieved from reference TRBV11-2 and TRBJ2-5, is EAGVAQSPRYKIIEKRQSVAFWCNPISGHATLYWYQQILGQGPKLLIQFQNNGVVDDSQLPKDRFSAERLKGVDSTLKIQPAKLEDSAVYLCASSFSGGVLGETQYFGPGTRLLVL.

CDR3 DNA: TGTGCCAGTAGTATGACGGGGACAGGGGTCAATGAGCAGTTCTTC. Translation gives CASSMTGTGVNEQFF. The chain has TRBV19 and TRBJ2-1; 10 nucleotides align to TRBD1. V was clipped by 3 bases and J by 6 bases; unmatched bases: 5. The CDR3 has 15 amino acids. The V gene's germline CDR1 is LNHDA and CDR2 SQIVND (reference sequence).

The V and J genes are TRBV9 and TRBJ2-2, with unresolved D. The CDR3 covers 16 residues. Trimming pared 1 base from V and 6 bases from J, leaving 16 bases between. Looked up from germline, CDR1 is SGDLS and CDR2 is YYNGEE. The CDR3 DNA sequence: TGTGCCAGCAGCGTACTCCGCGATCACGCGTCCGGGGAGCTGTTTTTT. It encodes CASSVLRDHASGELFF.

V is TRBV14 and J is TRBJ2-1; D unresolved. The germline gives CDR1 SGHDN, CDR2 FVKESK. The V and J ends lost 0 bases and 5 bases respectively, with 14 bases between them. This CDR3 has 16 amino acids. The CDR3 here is CASSQDPGHLHNEQFF. The CDR3 DNA reads TGTGCCAGCAGCCAAGATCCGGGTCACCTCCACAATGAGCAGTTCTTC.

This clone appeared a single time. V is TRBV5-1 and J is TRBJ1-5, with 7 bases fitting TRBD1. The J segment lost 4 bases and the V segment lost 4 bases, leaving 8 bases of the junction unmatched. The CDR3 contains 15 residues. Germline V gives CDR1 SGHRS, CDR2 YFSETQ. CDR3 loop: CASSQGTEENQPQHF. Written as DNA, the CDR3 is TGCGCCAGCAGCCAAGGGACAGAAGAAAATCAGCCCCAGCATTTT.

The genes are TRBV5-6 and TRBJ2-3, with D possibly being TRBD1 (6 bases). V was cut by 2 bases and J by 4 bases, with 17 bases left in between. The CDR3 spans 16 residues. Germline values: CDR1 SGHDT, CDR2 YYEEEE. CDR3 loop: CASSLETGLFADTQYF. CDR3 nucleotides: TGTGCCAGCAGCTTAGAGACAGGACTTTTCGCAGATACGCAGTATTTT.

The rearrangement links TRBV7-2 to TRBJ1-1; 8 nucleotides agree with TRBD1. This CDR3 is 14 amino acids long. Germline V gives CDR1 SGHTA, CDR2 FQGNSA. Trimming cost V 7 bases and J 1 base; bases outside gene matches: 5. The CDR3 DNA reads TGTGCCAGCAAGACAGGGGCCAGGAACACTGAAGCTTTCTTT. Translating gives CASKTGARNTEAFF.

This chain uses TRBV7-9 with TRBJ2-3; D is undetermined. V dropped 1 base and J dropped 2 bases, with 1 base sitting between them. This CDR3 has 12 amino acids. Germline V gene lookup returns CDR1 SEHNR and CDR2 FQNEAQ (reference sequence). In DNA form, the CDR3 reads TGTGCCAGCAGCTTAGACACAGATACGCAGTATTTT. Translation: CASSLDTDTQYF.

The CDR3 DNA reads as TGTGCCATCAGTCCGACAGGGCCCACTGAAGCTTTCTTT. Protein sequence: CAISPTGPTEAFF. V is TRBV10-3 and J is TRBJ1-1; 7 nucleotides agree with TRBD1. Trimming cost V 5 bases and J 4 bases; bases outside gene matches: 4. The CDR3 length is 13 residues. From germline, CDR1 is ENHRY and CDR2 SYGVKD.

The V and J genes are TRBV4-1 and TRBJ2-1; D is undetermined. CDR1 is MGHRA and CDR2 is YSYEKL in the germline V gene. The CDR3 runs to 14 residues. V shed 5 bases and J shed 5 bases, with 13 bases lying between them. The CDR3 DNA reads TGCGCCAGCAGCGCTCTCGGCCTAGACAATGAGCAGTTCTTC. Translating gives CASSALGLDNEQFF.

The V call is TRBV9, the J call TRBJ2-1; 7 positions match TRBD2. The CDR3 spans 17 residues. CDR1 is SGDLS, CDR2 YYNGEE, per germline. Germline trimming cut 4 bases from V and 2 bases from J; bases unmatched to any gene: 12. The CDR3 is CASSPPDWLAAYNEQFF. Here the CDR3 DNA reads TGTGCCAGCAGCCCCCCTGATTGGCTAGCGGCCTACAATGAGCAGTTCTTC.

V gene TRBV7-2 combines with J gene TRBJ2-3; the match to TRBD2 covers 7 bases. This CDR3 spans 17 amino acids. Germline loops: CDR1 SGHTA, CDR2 FQGNSA. Trimming removed 2 bases from V and 0 bases from J; junction bases left unmatched: 8. CDR3 coding DNA: TGTGCCAGCAGCTTATACGAGCGGGGCCTTAGCACAGATACGCAGTATTTT. It is translated as CASSLYERGLSTDTQYF.

The V gene is TRBV28, the J gene TRBJ1-1; 8 nucleotides agree with TRBD1. The CDR3 runs 12 residues. Germline V lookup: CDR1 MDHEN, CDR2 SYDVKM. Trimming cost V 5 bases and J 11 bases; bases outside gene matches: 7. This CDR3 reads CASSLQTGAAFF. CDR3 sequence (DNA): TGTGCCAGCAGTCTACAGACAGGGGCCGCTTTCTTT.

The rearrangement joins TRBV27 to TRBJ2-7, with TRBD1 matching over 10 bases. The V segment lost 8 bases and the J segment 2 bases; nucleotides outside the gene matches: 9. The germline V gene encodes CDR1 MNHEY and CDR2 SMNVEV (reference sequence). The CDR3 consists of 15 residues. CDR3: CASARKDRGTYEQYF. The CDR3 nucleotides read TGTGCCAGCGCGAGGAAGGACAGGGGGACCTACGAGCAGTACTTC.

The rearrangement joins TRBV6-1 to TRBJ2-7; D ambiguous. This CDR3 region has 14 residues. The germline V gene encodes CDR1 MNHNS and CDR2 SASEGT. V shed 2 bases and J shed 6 bases, with 14 bases lying between them. CDR3 DNA: TGTGCCAGCAGTGAACAGCGCAATATGGGCGAGCAGTACTTC. This encodes CASSEQRNMGEQYF.

This chain uses TRBV18 with TRBJ1-2; TRBD1 matches 7 bases. The CDR3 consists of 17 residues. Germline trimming cut 0 bases from V and 8 bases from J; bases unmatched to any gene: 15. Looked up from germline, CDR1 is KGHSH and CDR2 is LQKENI. The CDR3 DNA is TGTGCCAGCTCACCACCGGGAGGAAGACAGGGCTCTGTAGGCTACACCTTC. This encodes CASSPPGGRQGSVGYTF. Based on the CDR3 plus reference TRBV18 and TRBJ1-2, the full variable domain is NAGVMQNPRHLVRRRGQEARLRCSPMKGHSHVYWYRQLPEEGLKFMVYLQKENIIDESGMPKERFSAEFPKEGPSILRIQQVVRGDSAAYFCASSPPGGRQGSVGYTFGSGTRLTVV.

This sequence joins TRBV27 and TRBJ1-4, with 9 positions matching TRBD1. This CDR3 region has 14 residues. V shed 5 bases and J 10 bases; nucleotides not matched to a gene: 8. Germline lookup yields CDR1 MNHEY and CDR2 SMNVEV (reference sequence). The CDR3, as DNA: TGTGCCAGCAGTCCGTGGACAGGGGAGGGAAAACTGTTTTTT. This translates into CASSPWTGEGKLFF. The full variable domain, rest sourced from reference TRBV27 and TRBJ1-4, is EAQVTQNPRYLITVTGKKLTVTCSQNMNHEYMSWYRQDPGLGLRQIYYSMNVEVTDKGDVPEGYKVSRKEKRNFPLILESPSPNQTSLYFCASSPWTGEGKLFFGSGTQLSVL.

The chain links TRBV27 to TRBJ1-2; perhaps TRBD1 as D (5 bases). The V gene's germline CDR1 is MNHEY and CDR2 SMNVEV (reference sequence). The CDR3 totals 14 residues. Trimming left V 2 bases short and J 7 bases short, with 14 bases between. DNA of the CDR3: TGTGCCAGCAGTTTAGGTAGGGACTACCCTGGCTACACCTTC. Encoded protein: CASSLGRDYPGYTF.

The V call is TRBV11-2, the J call TRBJ1-2; no definite D call. The CDR3 consists of 14 residues. Per the germline V gene, CDR1 is SGHAT and CDR2 is FQNNGV. The V gene lost 0 bases and the J gene lost 8 bases, with 13 bases spanning the gap. DNA for the CDR3: TGTGCCAGCAGCTTAGACGGGATCTATCAGGGCTACACCTTC. Protein: CASSLDGIYQGYTF.